These 16 T cell receptor beta chains share one sample of origin, sequenced in a study of T cells expressing NK-cell markers. Using the 5' RACE reads, TCRdb records one entry per CDR3 protein without DNA. The sample has 200,000 to 300,000 distinct CDR3 sequences; the top ten hold roughly 0.4%. The sample comprised blood T cells: a sorted CD56 or NKG2C T cell subset, CD4+ or CD8+ T cells, or bulk PBMC T cells (not recorded which). The receptors shown here come from a young man in good health.

The CDR3 region is CASSLDVSSYEQYF. J is TRBJ2-7 and V is TRBV11-2. Germline assignment: CDR1 SGHAT and CDR2 FQNNGV. The CDR3 sequence is 14 residues long.

The V and J genes are TRBV11-2 and TRBJ2-3; TCRdb names TRBD2, which stays unverified in the absence of DNA. The CDR3 spans 16 residues. Germline CDR1 SGHAT, CDR2 FQNNGV. The CDR3 here is CASSDTGTRIRYTQYF.

This sequence joins TRBV25-1 and TRBJ2-1; checking the TCRdb D call of TRBD2 is not possible without DNA. The CDR3 has 17 amino acids. In germline, CDR1 is MGHDK, CDR2 SYGVNS. The CDR3 is CASSSQRGPQAQDEQFF.

The chain uses TRBV18 and TRBJ2-1; TCRdb outputs TRBD2, but without DNA this stays unchecked. The V gene's germline CDR1 is KGHSH and CDR2 LQKENI. CDR3 length: 18 amino acids. CDR3 sequence: CASSPPPLGTGLVSEQFF.

The chain employs TRBV10-3 and TRBJ2-4. CDR1 and CDR2 (germline): ENHRY, SYGVKD. The CDR3 covers 11 residues. The CDR3 spells CAISESNIQYF.

The chain has TRBV20-1 and TRBJ2-4; TCRdb picks TRBD1, but there is no DNA to check that call. The CDR3 sequence is 11 residues long. From germline, CDR1 is DFQATT and CDR2 SNEGSKA (reference sequence). The CDR3 region is CSARVGGGRYF.

V gene TRBV4-3 combines with J gene TRBJ2-3; TCRdb's assignment of TRBD1 cannot be checked, as there is no DNA. This CDR3 has 15 residues. Germline V gene sequence: CDR1 LGHNA, CDR2 YSLEER. Here the CDR3 reads CASSQADRGTDTQYF.

The CDR3 loop reads CASSRDRGQTYEQYF. The V call is TRBV7-6, the J call TRBJ2-7; TCRdb indicates TRBD1, and absent DNA this call remains unverified. The CDR3 is made up of 15 amino acids. Germline values: CDR1 SGHVS, CDR2 FNYEAQ. The full variable domain, completed using reference TRBV7-6 and TRBJ2-7, is GAGVSQSPRYKVTKRGQDVALRCDPISGHVSLYWYRQALGQGPEFLTYFNYEAQQDKSGLPNDRFSAERPEGSISTLTIQRTEQRDSAMYRCASSRDRGQTYEQYFGPGTRLTVT.

This chain joins TRBV24-1 and TRBJ2-1; TCRdb's assignment of TRBD1 cannot be checked, as there is no DNA. The germline V gene has CDR1 KGHDR and CDR2 SFDVKD. CDR3 length: 12 residues. CDR3 amino acids: CATSDFRQGQFF.

The rearrangement links TRBV5-5 to TRBJ1-4; the TCRdb call, TRBD1, lacks DNA for checking. CDR3 size: 16 residues. Germline V gives CDR1 SGHKS, CDR2 YYEKEE (reference sequence). This chain's CDR3 is CASSFNEGEGDEKLFF.

V and J are TRBV6-1 and TRBJ2-1; with no DNA, the TCRdb D assignment of TRBD2 cannot be verified. The CDR3 totals 13 residues. Per the germline V gene, CDR1 is MNHNS and CDR2 is SASEGT. The chain's CDR3 is CASRTLAGNEQFF.

The chain links TRBV6-2 or TRBV6-3 to TRBJ2-1; TCRdb designates TRBD2, a call that cannot be tested without DNA. The length of the CDR3 is 13 residues. Germline CDR1 reads MNHEY; CDR2 reads SVGEGT. CDR3 protein: CATWRVSYNEQFF.

The chain employs TRBV19 and TRBJ2-6; TCRdb picks TRBD2, but there is no DNA to check that call. The CDR3 loop spans 16 amino acids. Germline lookup yields CDR1 LNHDA and CDR2 SQIVND (reference sequence). Here the CDR3 reads CASSGRPLSGANVLTF.

The chain uses TRBV19 and TRBJ1-5; checking the TCRdb D call of TRBD1 is not possible without DNA. This CDR3 comprises 12 residues. CDR1 LNHDA and CDR2 SQIVND come from the germline V gene (reference sequence). CDR3 sequence reads: CASAQRGQPQHF. Complete variable domain (other parts from reference TRBV19 and TRBJ1-5): DGGITQSPKYLFRKEGQNVTLSCEQNLNHDAMYWYRQDPGQGLRLIYYSQIVNDFQKGDIAEGYSVSREKKESFPLTVTSAQKNPTAFYLCASAQRGQPQHFGDGTRLSIL.

The rearrangement links TRBV12-3 or TRBV12-4 to TRBJ1-1; TCRdb designates TRBD1, a call that cannot be tested without DNA. The CDR3 length is 14 residues. This CDR3 reads CARPGQGYDTEAFF.

The chain has TRBV5-1 and TRBJ1-5. Germline assignment: CDR1 SGHRS and CDR2 YFSETQ. This CDR3 has 13 amino acids. The CDR3 sequence: CASSSDGDSPQHF.